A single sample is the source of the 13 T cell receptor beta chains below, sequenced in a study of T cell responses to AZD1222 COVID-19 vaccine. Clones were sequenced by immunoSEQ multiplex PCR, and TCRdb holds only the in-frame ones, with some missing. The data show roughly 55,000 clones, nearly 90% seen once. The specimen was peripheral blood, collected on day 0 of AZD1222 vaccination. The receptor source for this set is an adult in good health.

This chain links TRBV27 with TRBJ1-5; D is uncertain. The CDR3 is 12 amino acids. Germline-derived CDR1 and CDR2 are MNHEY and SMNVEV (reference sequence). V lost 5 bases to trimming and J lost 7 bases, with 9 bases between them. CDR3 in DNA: TGTGCCAGCAGTGCGGGGAGCCAGCCCCAGCATTTT. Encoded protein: CASSAGSQPQHF.

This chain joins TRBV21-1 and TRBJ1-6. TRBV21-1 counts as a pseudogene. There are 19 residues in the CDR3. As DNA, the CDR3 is TGTGCCAGCAGCAAAAATAATGGGGGACCGAGCTCCTATAATTCACCCCTCCACTTT. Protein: CASSKNNGGPSSYNSPLHF.

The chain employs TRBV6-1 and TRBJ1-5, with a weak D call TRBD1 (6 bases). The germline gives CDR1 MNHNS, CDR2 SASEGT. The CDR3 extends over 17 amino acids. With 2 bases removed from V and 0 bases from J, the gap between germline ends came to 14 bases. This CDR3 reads CASSEPRTVYSNQPQHF. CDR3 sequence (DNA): TGTGCCAGCAGTGAACCGAGGACAGTCTATAGCAATCAGCCCCAGCATTTT.

The CDR3: CASSLRPEPSATGELFF. In nucleotides, the CDR3 is TGTGCCAGCAGTTTACGCCCGGAACCGTCAGCTACCGGGGAGCTGTTTTTT. This chain links TRBV27 with TRBJ2-2; D gene unclear. Germline assignment: CDR1 MNHEY and CDR2 SMNVEV (reference sequence). The CDR3 covers 17 residues. Trimming took off 2 bases at V and 5 bases at J, with 18 bases between the two ends.

The CDR3 DNA is TGCGCCAGCAGCTTGGATTGGACAGGGGGACACCATGGCTACACCTTC. It codes for CASSLDWTGGHHGYTF. V usage is TRBV5-1 and J usage is TRBJ1-2, with TRBD1 matching over 10 bases. The CDR3 is made up of 16 amino acids. The V segment lost 0 bases and the J segment 6 bases; nucleotides outside the gene matches: 8. CDR1 SGHRS and CDR2 YFSETQ come from the germline V gene.

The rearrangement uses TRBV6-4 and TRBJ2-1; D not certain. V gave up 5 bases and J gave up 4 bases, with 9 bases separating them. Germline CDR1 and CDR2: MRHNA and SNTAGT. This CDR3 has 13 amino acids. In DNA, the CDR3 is TGTGCCAGCAGTCCGGACGAGTACAATGAGCAGTTCTTC. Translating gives CASSPDEYNEQFF.

The CDR3 DNA reads TGTGCCAGCAGAATGGGTCCCTACGAGCAGTACTTC. This translates into CASRMGPYEQYF. The rearrangement links TRBV12-3 or TRBV12-4 to TRBJ2-7; D is ambiguous. The CDR3 is 12 residues long. The V gene lost 6 bases and the J gene lost 2 bases, with 8 bases spanning the gap.

The CDR3 is CASSADGNSPLHF. The DNA for the CDR3 is TGTGCCAGCAGCGCCGACGGGAATTCACCCCTCCACTTT. This chain joins TRBV9 and TRBJ1-6, with D unresolved. The V gene's germline CDR1 is SGDLS and CDR2 YYNGEE. The V gene lost 3 bases and the J gene lost 7 bases, with 8 bases spanning the gap. The CDR3 is made up of 13 amino acids. Full variable domain (rest looked up from reference TRBV9 and TRBJ1-6): DSGVTQTPKHLITATGQRVTLRCSPRSGDLSVYWYQQSLDQGLQFLIQYYNGEERAKGNILERFSAQQFPDLHSELNLSSLELGDSALYFCASSADGNSPLHFGNGTRLTVT.

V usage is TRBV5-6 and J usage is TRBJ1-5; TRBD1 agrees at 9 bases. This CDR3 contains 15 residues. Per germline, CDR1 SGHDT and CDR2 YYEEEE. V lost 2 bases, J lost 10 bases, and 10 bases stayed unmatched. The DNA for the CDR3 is TGTGCCAGCAGCTTCGGACAGGGGCGCTCGAGTCCCCAGCATTTT. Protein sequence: CASSFGQGRSSPQHF.

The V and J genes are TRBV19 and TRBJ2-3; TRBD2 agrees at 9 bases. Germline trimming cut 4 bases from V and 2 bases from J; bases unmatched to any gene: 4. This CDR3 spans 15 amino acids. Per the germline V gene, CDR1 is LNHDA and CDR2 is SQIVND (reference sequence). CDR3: CASSSSGGITDTQYF. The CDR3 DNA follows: TGTGCCAGTAGTAGTAGCGGGGGAATCACAGATACGCAGTATTTT.

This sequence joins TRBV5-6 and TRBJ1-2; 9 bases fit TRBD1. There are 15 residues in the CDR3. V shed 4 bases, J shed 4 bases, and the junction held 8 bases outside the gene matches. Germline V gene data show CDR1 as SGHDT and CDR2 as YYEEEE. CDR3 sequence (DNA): TGTGCCAGCAGCCCCGGGACAGGGACGACCTATGGCTACACCTTC. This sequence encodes CASSPGTGTTYGYTF.

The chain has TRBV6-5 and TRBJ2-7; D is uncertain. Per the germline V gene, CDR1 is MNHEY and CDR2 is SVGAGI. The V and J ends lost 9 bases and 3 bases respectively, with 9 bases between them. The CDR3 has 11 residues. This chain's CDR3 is CASGVDYEQYF. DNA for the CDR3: TGTGCCAGTGGAGTGGACTACGAGCAGTACTTC.

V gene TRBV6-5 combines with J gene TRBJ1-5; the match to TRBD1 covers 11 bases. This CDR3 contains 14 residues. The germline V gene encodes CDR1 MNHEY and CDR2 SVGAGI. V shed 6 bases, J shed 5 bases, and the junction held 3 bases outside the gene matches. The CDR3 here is CASSGTGGDQPQHF. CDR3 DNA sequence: TGTGCCAGCAGCGGGACAGGGGGGGATCAGCCCCAGCATTTT.